This TCR beta chain was sequenced in a study of shared clonotypes between healthy human individuals. The assay was immunoSEQ multiplex PCR, and TCRdb's table has in-frame clones only and misses some. The sample has about 2.2 million clones, over 85% seen once. V trimming: 2 bases; J trimming: 4 bases; junction bases outside the gene matches: 4. There are 15 residues in the CDR3. Germline loops: CDR1 MNHEY, CDR2 SVGAGI. Selected positively for CCR7 and CD45RO-negative, naive CD8 cells excluded terminally differentiated effector memory CD45RA+ cells. Each sample came from a Caucasian adult donor living in Nashville, Tennessee.

This TCR derives from a man aged 18 to 30 in good health. Some clones in this sample may be carry-over from other donors' samples. V usage is TRBV6-5 and J usage is TRBJ2-1; 8 nucleotides align to TRBD2. The sequencing sample was made of naive CD8+ T cells from PBMCs. The CDR3 reads CASSYNPGGYNEQFF. CDR3 DNA sequence: TGTGCCAGCAGTTACAACCCGGGAGGGTACAATGAGCAGTTCTTC.